Below, 12 T cell receptor beta chains from the same sample are listed, as sequenced in a study of blood T cells in healthy people across ages. The second PCR ran roughly 7 to 12 cycles with a sample-barcoded 5' primer and J-beta primers. TCRdb processed the 5' RACE reads anew with MiXCR; each CDR3 protein has one entry. This table holds roughly 1,500,000 distinct CDR3 sequences, 30% to 40% found once. The specimen sequenced was blood. The receptor set was obtained from a woman in her 30s in good health.

The sample holds a few counts of this clonotype. The gene calls are TRBV27 and TRBJ2-1; D assignment may be TRBD1 or TRBD2 (6 bases each). The V end was cut by 5 bases, the J end by 2 bases, with 16 bases between. The germline V gene has CDR1 MNHEY and CDR2 SMNVEV (reference sequence). This CDR3 is 16 amino acids long. The DNA for the CDR3 is TGTGCCAGCAGTAGCCCCCGGGGGCCCCCCTACAATGAGCAGTTCTTC. Translated, it gives CASSSPRGPPYNEQFF.

This clonotype was counted a few times. The chain links TRBV5-1 to TRBJ2-1; TRBD2 agrees at 9 bases. This CDR3 has 17 residues. V shed 1 base, J shed 5 bases, and the junction held 10 bases outside the gene matches. Germline assignment: CDR1 SGHRS and CDR2 YFSETQ. The CDR3 sequence: CASSLKRLAGANNEQFF. CDR3 in DNA: TGCGCCAGCAGCTTGAAGAGATTAGCGGGGGCTAACAATGAGCAGTTCTTC.

A few counts support this clonotype. This CDR3 is CASSVSRLNYGYTF. CDR3 coding DNA: TGTGCCAGCAGCGTATCTCGACTAAACTATGGCTACACCTTC. The chain recombines TRBV9 with TRBJ1-2; D unresolved. The V gene's germline CDR1 is SGDLS and CDR2 YYNGEE. V lost 1 base, J lost 2 bases, and 9 bases lay in between. This CDR3 has 14 residues. Variable domain in full (rest from reference TRBV9 and TRBJ1-2): DSGVTQTPKHLITATGQRVTLRCSPRSGDLSVYWYQQSLDQGLQFLIQYYNGEERAKGNILERFSAQQFPDLHSELNLSSLELGDSALYFCASSVSRLNYGYTFGSGTRLTVV.

A few counts support this clonotype. The J gene is TRBJ1-1, the V gene TRBV11-2; 7 bases map to TRBD1. Germline values: CDR1 SGHAT, CDR2 FQNNGV. This CDR3 has 15 amino acids. The V segment lost 5 bases and the J segment 1 base; nucleotides outside the gene matches: 7. The CDR3 DNA sequence: TGTGCCAGCAGCCAGACGGGACAGCCGAACACTGAAGCTTTCTTT. Its translation: CASSQTGQPNTEAFF.

The chain links TRBV2 to TRBJ2-4; D unclear. Matching the DNA end better, TRBJ2-7 makes the J call doubtful. The CDR3 extends over 11 amino acids. Germline CDR1 and CDR2: SNHLY and FYNNEI. Written as DNA, the CDR3 is TGTGCCAGCACCCAACACCGCGAGCAGTACTTC. Its translation: CASTQHREQYF.

This clonotype has only one observation. A single base separates this from a much larger clone, so it may be a read error. Likely a read error: the CDR3 ends without its conserved phenylalanine or tryptophan. The chain recombines TRBV4-1 with TRBJ2-1; weak D call: TRBD2 (7 bases). Germline V lookup: CDR1 MGHRA, CDR2 YSYEKL. V was cut by 0 bases and J by 7 bases, with 25 bases left in between. CDR3 size: 19 residues. This chain's CDR3 is CASSQDKILAGAMSNEQFI. The CDR3 nucleotides read TGCGCCAGCAGCCAAGATAAGATTTTGGCGGGGGCAATGTCGAATGAGCAGTTCATC.

The V call is TRBV7-9, the J call TRBJ2-1; 7 nucleotides agree with TRBD2. The CDR3 has 12 amino acids. Germline trimming cut 10 bases from V and 14 bases from J; bases unmatched to any gene: 14. Germline CDR1 reads SEHNR; CDR2 reads FQNEAQ (reference sequence). The CDR3 DNA is TGTGCCACCATGGGACTCCAGCGGGATAAGTTCTTC. This translates into CATMGLQRDKFF.

Here the CDR3 DNA reads TGTGCCAGCAGCTCGAAAGAGGCCGTCCCTGAAGCTTTCTTT. Its protein product is CASSSKEAVPEAFF. This chain uses TRBV3-1 with TRBJ1-1; D is unresolved. The CDR3 runs to 14 residues. Germline CDR1 and CDR2: LGHDT and YNNKEL (reference sequence). Trimming took off 5 bases at V and 6 bases at J, with 16 bases between the two ends.

This CDR3 is CASSNSGGAFQTKTQYF. The CDR3 DNA follows: TGTGCCAGCAGCAATAGCGGGGGGGCCTTCCAGACGAAGACCCAGTACTTC. The genes are TRBV21-1 and TRBJ2-5; the D call of TRBD2 is as the table states it, not checked on the DNA. TRBV21-1 is noted as a pseudogene. This CDR3 has 17 amino acids.

This clonotype was observed a handful of times. The chain carries TRBV20-1 and TRBJ2-1, with 8 bases fitting TRBD2. The V and J ends lost 5 bases and 3 bases, in that order; junction bases with no gene match: 6. The germline V gene encodes CDR1 DFQATT and CDR2 SNEGSKA (reference sequence). This CDR3 comprises 14 residues. In nucleotides, the CDR3 is TGCAGTGCTCTTAGCGGGACCTACTACAATGAGCAGTTCTTC. Encoded protein: CSALSGTYYNEQFF.

The chain has TRBV4-1 and TRBJ2-3; 10 bases align to TRBD2. CDR1 MGHRA and CDR2 YSYEKL come from the germline V gene. The V segment lost 5 bases and the J segment 6 bases; nucleotides outside the gene matches: 5. This CDR3 is built from 14 residues. The CDR3 region has the DNA TGCGCCAGCAGCACCCGACTAGCGGGTGATACGCAGTATTTT. Translating gives CASSTRLAGDTQYF.

This clonotype turned up a few times. V is TRBV3-1 and J is TRBJ2-5; TRBD2 might be the D (6 bases). Germline V gene lookup returns CDR1 LGHDT and CDR2 YNNKEL (reference sequence). There are 14 residues in the CDR3. With 5 bases removed from V and 6 bases from J, the gap between germline ends came to 16 bases. The DNA of the CDR3 is TGTGCCAGCAGCTCAAATCGACTAGGAAAGACCCAGTACTTC. Translated: CASSSNRLGKTQYF.